The clone carrying this T cell receptor (beta chain) appeared once. J lost 4 bases, V lost 7 bases, and 2 bases had no gene match. CDR1 LNHDA and CDR2 SQIVND come from the germline V gene (reference sequence). This CDR3 spans 12 amino acids. Authors' analysis steps: Cell counts per sample came from amplifying reference gene primers. Assay used: immunoSEQ multiplex PCR; TCRdb lists only in-frame clones, some missing. D and trimming were read from the DNA, whereas the V and J calls and clone size are those reported in that table. The sample consists of 45,000 to 55,000 clones, about 86% of them appearing once. The data originate from a study of blood T cell repertoires in COVID-19. Study-level background: The United States, Italy and Spain supplied acute and convalescent COVID-19 samples. PBMCs, B-cell-depleted T cells, or T cells were the source of the cDNA or gDNA that made up the material.

Sequenced sample: peripheral blood. The V call is TRBV19, the J call TRBJ1-2; 8 bases are a match to TRBD1. The TCR comes from a man aged 70-80 years with active COVID-19. CDR3 in amino acids: CASTGTGYGYTF. The CDR3 coding sequence is TGTGCCAGTACCGGGACAGGCTATGGCTACACCTTC.